Listed here are 5 T cell receptor beta chains from one sample, sequenced in a study of T cell changes during pregnancy in multiple sclerosis. Assay used: immunoSEQ multiplex PCR; TCRdb lists only in-frame clones, some missing. The sample has under 65,000 clones, around 93% seen once. This specimen consisted of CD8+ T cells from peripheral blood mononuclear cells, obtained in the second trimester of pregnancy. These receptors were collected from a female donor with multiple sclerosis, enrolled in a pregnancy study.

This clone was seen once. The chain carries TRBV25-1 and TRBJ1-1; D not resolved. The CDR3 runs to 12 residues. Germline values: CDR1 MGHDK, CDR2 SYGVNS. Trimming took 3 bases from V and 5 from J, leaving 7 bases between them. The CDR3 sequence: CASSDPLTEAFF. DNA of the CDR3: TGTGCCAGCAGTGATCCCCTAACTGAAGCTTTCTTT.

The rearrangement joins TRBV27 to TRBJ2-7, with D tentatively TRBD2 (6 bases). Looked up from germline, CDR1 is MNHEY and CDR2 is SMNVEV (reference sequence). The CDR3 is made up of 15 amino acids. V shed 2 bases and J shed 0 bases, with 11 bases lying between them. The CDR3 is CASSLNSGSSYEQYF. CDR3 sequence (DNA): TGTGCCAGCAGTTTAAATAGCGGCAGCTCCTACGAGCAGTACTTC.

The chain combines TRBV27 with TRBJ1-6, with TRBD1 matching over 9 bases. Trimming took 2 bases from V and 9 from J; bases not matched to a gene: 5. The CDR3 runs 15 residues. Per the germline V gene, CDR1 is MNHEY and CDR2 is SMNVEV (reference sequence). This CDR3 reads CASSLTGTGSSPLHF. The CDR3 coding sequence is TGTGCCAGCAGTTTAACCGGGACAGGGAGTTCACCCCTCCACTTT.

V gene TRBV9 combines with J gene TRBJ2-1; no reliable D call. The CDR3 contains 12 residues. The germline gives CDR1 SGDLS, CDR2 YYNGEE. V dropped 3 bases and J dropped 6 bases, with 7 bases sitting between them. CDR3 loop: CASSAQSNEQFF. Here the CDR3 DNA reads TGTGCCAGCAGCGCTCAGTCCAATGAGCAGTTCTTC.

V is TRBV18 and J is TRBJ1-6; 9 nucleotides agree with TRBD1. V shed 0 bases and J 14 bases; nucleotides not matched to a gene: 20. Germline V CDR1 and CDR2: KGHSH, LQKENI. CDR3 length equals 19 residues. CDR3 nucleotides: TGTGCCAGCTCACCACCGATACCCTTTAACAGGGGGCGTCTTGTAACCCTCCACTTT. As protein: CASSPPIPFNRGRLVTLHF.